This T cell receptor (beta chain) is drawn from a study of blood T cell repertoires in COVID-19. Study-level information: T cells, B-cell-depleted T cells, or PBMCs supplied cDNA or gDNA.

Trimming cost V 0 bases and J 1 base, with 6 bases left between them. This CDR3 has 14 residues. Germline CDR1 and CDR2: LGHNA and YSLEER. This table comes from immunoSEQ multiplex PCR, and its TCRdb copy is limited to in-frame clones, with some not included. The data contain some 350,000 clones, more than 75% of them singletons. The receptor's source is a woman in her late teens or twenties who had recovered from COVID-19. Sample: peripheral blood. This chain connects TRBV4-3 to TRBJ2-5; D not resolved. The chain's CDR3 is CASSQDPGQETQYF. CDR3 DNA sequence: TGCGCCAGCAGCCAAGACCCAGGCCAAGAGACCCAGTACTTC.